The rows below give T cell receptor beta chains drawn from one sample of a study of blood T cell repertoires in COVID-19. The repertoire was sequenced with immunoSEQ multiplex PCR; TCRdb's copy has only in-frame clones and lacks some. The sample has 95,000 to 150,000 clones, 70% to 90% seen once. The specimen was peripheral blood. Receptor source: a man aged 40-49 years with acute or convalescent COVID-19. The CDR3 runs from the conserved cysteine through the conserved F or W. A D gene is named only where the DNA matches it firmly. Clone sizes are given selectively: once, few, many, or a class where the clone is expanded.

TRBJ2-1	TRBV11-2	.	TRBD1	CASSLETGTGPDEQFF	TGTGCCAGCAGCTTGGAAACCGGGACAGGGCCCGATGAGCAGTTCTTC
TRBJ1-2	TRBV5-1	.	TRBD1	CASSRTGQRYGYTF	TGCGCCAGCTCCCGGACAGGGCAACGGTATGGCTACACCTTC
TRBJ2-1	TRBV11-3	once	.	CASSLATSGIYEQFF	TGTGCCAGCAGCTTAGCTACAAGCGGTATCTATGAGCAGTTCTTC
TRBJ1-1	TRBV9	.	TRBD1	CASSVVGQGAEAFF	TGTGCCAGCAGCGTAGTCGGACAGGGGGCTGAAGCTTTCTTT
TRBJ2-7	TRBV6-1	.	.	CASSETGNISREQYF	TGTGCCAGCAGTGAGACAGGCAACATCTCCCGCGAGCAGTACTTC
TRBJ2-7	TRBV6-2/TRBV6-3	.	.	CASSLPRTFSYEQYF	TGTGCCAGCAGCCTTCCCAGGACTTTCTCCTACGAGCAGTACTTC
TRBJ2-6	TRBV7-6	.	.	CASSLAGDRLINVLTF	TGTGCCAGCAGCTTAGCGGGCGACAGGTTAATCAACGTCCTGACTTTC
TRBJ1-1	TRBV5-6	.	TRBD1	CASSVPGGNTEAFF	TGTGCCAGCAGCGTCCCAGGGGGGAACACTGAAGCTTTCTTT
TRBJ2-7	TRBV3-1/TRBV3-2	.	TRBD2	CASSPTSVSSYEQYF	TGTGCCAGCAGCCCGACTAGCGTAAGCTCCTACGAGCAGTACTTC
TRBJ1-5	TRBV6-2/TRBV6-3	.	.	CASSYNPGQRNQPQHF	TGTGCCAGCAGTTACAACCCTGGACAGAGAAATCAGCCCCAGCATTTT
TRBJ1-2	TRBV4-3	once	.	CASSQDRGLRYGYTF	TGCGCCAGCAGCCAAGATCGGGGACTTCGGTATGGCTACACCTTC
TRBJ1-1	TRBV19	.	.	CASTHWNTEAFF	TGTGCCAGTACCCACTGGAACACTGAAGCTTTCTTT
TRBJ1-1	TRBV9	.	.	CASSGQGGSTEAFF	TGTGCCAGCAGCGGACAAGGAGGGAGCACTGAAGCTTTCTTT
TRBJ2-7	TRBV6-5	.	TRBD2	CASTAVAGGPYEQYF	TGTGCCAGCACCGCAGTAGCGGGGGGCCCCTACGAGCAGTACTTC
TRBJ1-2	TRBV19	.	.	CASSTGGYTF	TGTGCCAGTAGTACAGGGGGCTACACCTTC
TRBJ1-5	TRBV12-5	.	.	CASGFQGNQPQHF	TGTGCTAGTGGTTTCCAGGGCAATCAGCCCCAGCATTTT
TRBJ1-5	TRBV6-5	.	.	CASRQTVLSNQPQHF	TGTGCCAGCAGACAGACAGTCCTTAGCAATCAGCCCCAGCATTTT
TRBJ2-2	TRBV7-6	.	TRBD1	CASSRGTGESGELFF	TGTGCCAGCAGCCGTGGGACAGGGGAGTCCGGGGAGCTGTTTTTT
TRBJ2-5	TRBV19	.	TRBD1	CASRATGDQETQYF	TGTGCCAGTAGGGCGACAGGGGACCAAGAGACCCAGTACTTC
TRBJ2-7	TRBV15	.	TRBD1	CATSRVPNRGFSYEQYF	TGTGCCACCAGCAGAGTTCCAAACAGGGGTTTCTCCTACGAGCAGTACTTC